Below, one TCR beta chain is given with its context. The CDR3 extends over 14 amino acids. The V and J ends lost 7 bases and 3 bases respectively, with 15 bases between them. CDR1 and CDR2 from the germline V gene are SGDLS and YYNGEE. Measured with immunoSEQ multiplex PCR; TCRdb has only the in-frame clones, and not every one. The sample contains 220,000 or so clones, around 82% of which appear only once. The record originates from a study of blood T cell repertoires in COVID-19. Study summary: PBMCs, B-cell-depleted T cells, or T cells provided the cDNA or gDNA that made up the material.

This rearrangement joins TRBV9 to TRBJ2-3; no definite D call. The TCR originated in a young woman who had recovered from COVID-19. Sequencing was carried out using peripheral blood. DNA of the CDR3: TGTGCCAGCGGCCGATATTCTAGTACAGATACGCAGTATTTT. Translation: CASGRYSSTDTQYF. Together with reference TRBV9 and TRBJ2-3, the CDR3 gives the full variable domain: DSGVTQTPKHLITATGQRVTLRCSPRSGDLSVYWYQQSLDQGLQFLIQYYNGEERAKGNILERFSAQQFPDLHSELNLSSLELGDSALYFCASGRYSSTDTQYFGPGTRLTVL.